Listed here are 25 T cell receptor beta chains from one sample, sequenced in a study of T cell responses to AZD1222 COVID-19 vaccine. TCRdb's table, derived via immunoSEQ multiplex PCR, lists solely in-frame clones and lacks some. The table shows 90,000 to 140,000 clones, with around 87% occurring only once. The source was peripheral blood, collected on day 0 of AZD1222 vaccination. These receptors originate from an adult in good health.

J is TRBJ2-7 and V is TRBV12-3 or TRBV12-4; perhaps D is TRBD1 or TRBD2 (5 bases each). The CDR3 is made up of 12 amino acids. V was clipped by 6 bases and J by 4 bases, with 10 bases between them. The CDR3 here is CASSPGTYEQYF. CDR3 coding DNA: TGTGCCAGCAGCCCGGGGACGTACGAGCAGTACTTC.

This CDR3 is CASSIEGGGSTDTQYF. The CDR3, as DNA: TGTGCCAGTAGTATAGAAGGCGGGGGAAGCACAGATACGCAGTATTTT. This chain links TRBV19 with TRBJ2-3; 7 bases align to TRBD2. This CDR3 is built from 16 residues. V shed 0 bases and J 0 bases; nucleotides not matched to a gene: 3. Per germline, CDR1 LNHDA and CDR2 SQIVND (reference sequence).

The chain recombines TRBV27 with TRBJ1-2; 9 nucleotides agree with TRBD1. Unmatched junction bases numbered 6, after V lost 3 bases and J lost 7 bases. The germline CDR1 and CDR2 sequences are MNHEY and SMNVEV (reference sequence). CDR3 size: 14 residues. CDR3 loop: CASSFLTGGTGYTF. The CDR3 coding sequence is TGTGCCAGCAGTTTTTTAACAGGGGGCACTGGCTACACCTTC.

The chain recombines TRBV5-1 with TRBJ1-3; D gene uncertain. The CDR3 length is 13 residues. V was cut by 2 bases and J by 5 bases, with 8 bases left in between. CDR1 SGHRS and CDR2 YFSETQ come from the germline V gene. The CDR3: CASSLNDRNTIYF. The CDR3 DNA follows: TGCGCCAGCAGCTTAAACGACAGAAACACCATATATTTT.

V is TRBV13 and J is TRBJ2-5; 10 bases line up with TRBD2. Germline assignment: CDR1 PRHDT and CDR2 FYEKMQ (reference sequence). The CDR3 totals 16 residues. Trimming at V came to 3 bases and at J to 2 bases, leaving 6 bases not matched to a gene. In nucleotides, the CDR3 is TGTGCCAGCAGCTTTGGGTTAGCGGGGGGACAAGAGACCCAGTACTTC. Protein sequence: CASSFGLAGGQETQYF. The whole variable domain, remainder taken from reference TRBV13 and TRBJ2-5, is AAGVIQSPRHLIKEKRETATLKCYPIPRHDTVYWYQQGPGQDPQFLISFYEKMQSDKGSIPDRFSAQQFSDYHSELNMSSLELGDSALYFCASSFGLAGGQETQYFGPGTRLLVL.

The CDR3 DNA is TGTGCCAGTAGTATAGAGCCCGGGGGAACACTGGAAGCTTTCTTT. This encodes CASSIEPGGTLEAFF. This chain uses TRBV19 with TRBJ1-1; tentatively, D is TRBD1 (5 bases). The germline V and J ends were trimmed by 0 bases and 8 bases, with 16 bases remaining between them. Germline CDR1 reads LNHDA; CDR2 reads SQIVND (reference sequence). The CDR3 extends over 15 amino acids.

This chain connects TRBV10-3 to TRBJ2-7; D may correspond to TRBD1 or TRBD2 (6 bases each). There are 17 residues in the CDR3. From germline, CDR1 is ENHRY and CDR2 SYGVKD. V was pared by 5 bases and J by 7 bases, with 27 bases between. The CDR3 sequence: CAISPRRGTGYIREQYF. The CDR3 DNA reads TGTGCCATCAGTCCTAGGAGGGGGACGGGGTATATAAGGGAGCAGTACTTC.

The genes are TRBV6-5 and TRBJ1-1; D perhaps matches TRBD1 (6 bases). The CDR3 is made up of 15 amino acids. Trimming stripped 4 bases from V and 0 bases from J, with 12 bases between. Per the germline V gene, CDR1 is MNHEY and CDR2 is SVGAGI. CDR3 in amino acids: CASSSEGGMNTEAFF. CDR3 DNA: TGTGCCAGCAGTTCGGAGGGGGGGATGAACACTGAAGCTTTCTTT.

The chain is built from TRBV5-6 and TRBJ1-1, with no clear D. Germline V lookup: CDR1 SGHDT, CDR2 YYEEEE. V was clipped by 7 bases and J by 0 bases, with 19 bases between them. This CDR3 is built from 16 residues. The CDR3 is CASAQGKGIMNTEAFF. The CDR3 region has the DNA TGTGCCAGCGCCCAAGGTAAGGGAATAATGAACACTGAAGCTTTCTTT.

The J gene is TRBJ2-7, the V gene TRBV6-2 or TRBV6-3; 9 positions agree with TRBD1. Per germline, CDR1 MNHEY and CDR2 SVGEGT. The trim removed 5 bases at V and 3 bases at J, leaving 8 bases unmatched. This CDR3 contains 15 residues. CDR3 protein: CASSQGTGFVYEQYF. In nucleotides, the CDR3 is TGTGCCAGCAGTCAAGGGACAGGGTTCGTCTACGAGCAGTACTTC.

CDR3 region: CASSADPGAEAFF. CDR3 nucleotides: TGTGCCAGCAGCGCGGACCCCGGCGCTGAAGCTTTCTTT. This sequence joins TRBV7-2 and TRBJ1-1; D uncertain. V was shortened by 5 bases and J by 6 bases, with 13 bases between the two germline ends. The CDR3 spans 13 residues. CDR1 is SGHTA and CDR2 is FQGNSA in the germline V gene.

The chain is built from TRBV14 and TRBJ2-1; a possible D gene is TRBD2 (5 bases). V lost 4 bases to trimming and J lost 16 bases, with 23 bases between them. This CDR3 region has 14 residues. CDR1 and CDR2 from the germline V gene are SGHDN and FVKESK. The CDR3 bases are TGTGCCAGCAGCCTCGTTCGTGTGGGAGCCCGGGTTTTCTTC. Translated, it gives CASSLVRVGARVFF.

The DNA for the CDR3 is TGTGCCAGCAGTTTAAGGGGGCTATACAATCAGCCCCAGCATTTT. Amino acid sequence: CASSLRGLYNQPQHF. The chain is built from TRBV27 and TRBJ1-5, with 7 nucleotides matching TRBD1. The junction had 4 bases not matched to a gene; V was cut back by 2 bases and J by 3 bases. The CDR3 sequence is 15 residues long. From germline, CDR1 is MNHEY and CDR2 SMNVEV (reference sequence).

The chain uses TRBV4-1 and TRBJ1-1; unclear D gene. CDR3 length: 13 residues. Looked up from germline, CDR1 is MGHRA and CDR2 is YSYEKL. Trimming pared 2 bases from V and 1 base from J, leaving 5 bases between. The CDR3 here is CASSQRQNTEAFF. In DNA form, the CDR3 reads TGCGCCAGCAGCCAAAGGCAGAACACTGAAGCTTTCTTT.

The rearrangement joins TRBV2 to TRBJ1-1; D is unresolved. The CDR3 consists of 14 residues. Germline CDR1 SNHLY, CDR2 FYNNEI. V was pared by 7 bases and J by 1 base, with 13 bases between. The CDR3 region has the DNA TGTGCCAGCACCTTACAGACGACGAACACTGAAGCTTTCTTT. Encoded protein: CASTLQTTNTEAFF.

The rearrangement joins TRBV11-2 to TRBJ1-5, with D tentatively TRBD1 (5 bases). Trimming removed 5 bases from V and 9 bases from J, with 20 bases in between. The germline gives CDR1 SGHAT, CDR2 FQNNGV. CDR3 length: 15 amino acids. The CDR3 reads CASSEAGTAIRPQHF. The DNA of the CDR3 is TGTGCCAGCAGCGAAGCCGGGACCGCCATTAGGCCCCAGCATTTT.

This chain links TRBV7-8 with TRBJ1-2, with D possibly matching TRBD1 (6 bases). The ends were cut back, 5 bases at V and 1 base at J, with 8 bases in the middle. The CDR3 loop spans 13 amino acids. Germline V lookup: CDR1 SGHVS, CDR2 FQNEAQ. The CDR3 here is CASSARGNYGYTF. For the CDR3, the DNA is TGTGCCAGCAGCGCCAGGGGTAACTATGGCTACACCTTC.

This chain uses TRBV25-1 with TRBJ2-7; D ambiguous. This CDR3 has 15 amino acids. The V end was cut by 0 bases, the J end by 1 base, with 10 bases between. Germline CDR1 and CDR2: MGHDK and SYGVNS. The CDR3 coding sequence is TGTGCCAGCAGTGAATATCTCGCCAGTTCCTACGAGCAGTACTTC. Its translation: CASSEYLASSYEQYF.

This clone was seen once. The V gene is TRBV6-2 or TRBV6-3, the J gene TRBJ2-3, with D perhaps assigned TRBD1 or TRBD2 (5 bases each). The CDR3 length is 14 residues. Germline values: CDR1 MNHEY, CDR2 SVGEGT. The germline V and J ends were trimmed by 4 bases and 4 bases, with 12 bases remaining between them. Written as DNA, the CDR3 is TGTGCCAGCAGTTCAGGGCGGGCCGCAGATACGCAGTATTTT. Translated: CASSSGRAADTQYF.

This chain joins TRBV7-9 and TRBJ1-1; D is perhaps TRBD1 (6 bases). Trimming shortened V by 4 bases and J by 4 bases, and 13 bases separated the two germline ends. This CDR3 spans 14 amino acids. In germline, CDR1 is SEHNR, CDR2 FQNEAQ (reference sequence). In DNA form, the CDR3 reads TGTGCCAGCAGCTCTTCAACAGGGCTCACTGAAGCTTTCTTT. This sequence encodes CASSSSTGLTEAFF.

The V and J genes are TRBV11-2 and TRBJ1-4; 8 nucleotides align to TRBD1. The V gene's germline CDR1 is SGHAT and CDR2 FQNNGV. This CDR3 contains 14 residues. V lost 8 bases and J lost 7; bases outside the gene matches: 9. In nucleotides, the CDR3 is TGTGCCAGCTCCGTAGGACAGGGCGCTGAAAAACTGTTTTTT. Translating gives CASSVGQGAEKLFF.

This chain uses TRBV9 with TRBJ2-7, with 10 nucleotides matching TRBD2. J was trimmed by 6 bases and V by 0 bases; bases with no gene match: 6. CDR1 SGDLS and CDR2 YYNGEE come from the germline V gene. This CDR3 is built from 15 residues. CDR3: CASSVVAGGSGEQYF. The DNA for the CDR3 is TGTGCCAGCAGCGTAGTAGCGGGAGGTTCGGGCGAGCAGTACTTC.

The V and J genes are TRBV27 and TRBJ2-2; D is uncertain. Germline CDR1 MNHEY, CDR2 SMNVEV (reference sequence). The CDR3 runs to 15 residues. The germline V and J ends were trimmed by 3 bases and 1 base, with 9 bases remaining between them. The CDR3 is CASSFGQVNTGELFF. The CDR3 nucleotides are TGTGCCAGCAGTTTTGGCCAGGTGAACACCGGGGAGCTGTTTTTT.

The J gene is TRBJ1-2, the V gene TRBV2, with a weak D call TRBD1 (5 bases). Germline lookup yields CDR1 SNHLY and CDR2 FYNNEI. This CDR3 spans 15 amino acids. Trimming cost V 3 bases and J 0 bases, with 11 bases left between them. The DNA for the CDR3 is TGTGCCAGCAGTGATGCAGGGCCGCCTAACTATGGCTACACCTTC. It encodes CASSDAGPPNYGYTF.

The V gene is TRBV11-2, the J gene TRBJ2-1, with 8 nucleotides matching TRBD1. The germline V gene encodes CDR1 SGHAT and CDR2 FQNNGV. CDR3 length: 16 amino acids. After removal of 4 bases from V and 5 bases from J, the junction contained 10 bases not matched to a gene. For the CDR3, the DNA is TGTGCCAGCAGCTCGACCGAAGGACAGGGACACAATGAGCAGTTCTTC. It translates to CASSSTEGQGHNEQFF. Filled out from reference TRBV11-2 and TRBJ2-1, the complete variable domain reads EAGVAQSPRYKIIEKRQSVAFWCNPISGHATLYWYQQILGQGPKLLIQFQNNGVVDDSQLPKDRFSAERLKGVDSTLKIQPAKLEDSAVYLCASSSTEGQGHNEQFFGPGTRLTVL.